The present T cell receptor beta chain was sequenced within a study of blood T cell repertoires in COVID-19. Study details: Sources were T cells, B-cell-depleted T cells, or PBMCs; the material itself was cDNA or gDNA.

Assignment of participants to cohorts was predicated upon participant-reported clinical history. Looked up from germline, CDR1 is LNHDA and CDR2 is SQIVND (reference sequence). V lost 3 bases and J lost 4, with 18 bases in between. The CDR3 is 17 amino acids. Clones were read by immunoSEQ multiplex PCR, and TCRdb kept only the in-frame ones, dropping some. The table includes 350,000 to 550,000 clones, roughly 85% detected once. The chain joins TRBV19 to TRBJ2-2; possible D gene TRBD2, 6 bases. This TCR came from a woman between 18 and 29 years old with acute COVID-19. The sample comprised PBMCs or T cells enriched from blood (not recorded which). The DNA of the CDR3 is TGTGCCAGTAGTATCCCCTGGGGCGGGGTTGGCACCGGGGAGCTGTTTTTT. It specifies CASSIPWGGVGTGELFF. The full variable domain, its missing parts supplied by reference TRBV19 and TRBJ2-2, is DGGITQSPKYLFRKEGQNVTLSCEQNLNHDAMYWYRQDPGQGLRLIYYSQIVNDFQKGDIAEGYSVSREKKESFPLTVTSAQKNPTAFYLCASSIPWGGVGTGELFFGEGSRLTVL.